A selection of T cell receptor beta chains follows, all from one sample in a study of technical replicates of blood from a handful of donors. The table came from immunoSEQ multiplex PCR; TCRdb's copy has only in-frame clones and leaves some out. Seen here are some 83,000 clones, approximately 93% observed once, and the top ten hold around 0.43%. The sequencing input was T cells isolated from PBMCs. The receptors originated from a human donor in good health. Both conserved end residues are part of each CDR3. The order of the fields is clone size, D gene, J gene, V gene, CDR3 DNA, CDR3 protein. A D gene is named only where the DNA matches it firmly. Expanded clones get a size class; other rows say once, few or many, or leave the size out.

clone size: .
D gene: TRBD2
J gene: TRBJ2-7
V gene: TRBV27
CDR3 DNA: TGTGCCAGCAGTTTATCGATACCTAGCGGGAGCCGTCGCGAGCAGTACTTC
CDR3 protein: CASSLSIPSGSRREQYF

clone size: once
D gene: .
J gene: TRBJ2-1
V gene: TRBV27
CDR3 DNA: TGTGCCAGCAGTTTCGGTTTAGTCAATGAGCAGTTCTTC
CDR3 protein: CASSFGLVNEQFF

clone size: .
D gene: .
J gene: TRBJ2-1
V gene: TRBV9
CDR3 DNA: TGTGCCAGCAGCCCAATTAAACGACCGTCGAGGACTTACAATGAGCAGTTCTTC
CDR3 protein: CASSPIKRPSRTYNEQFF

clone size: .
D gene: TRBD1
J gene: TRBJ2-7
V gene: TRBV5-1
CDR3 DNA: TGCGCCAGCAGCTTGGGGACAGGGAACGACGAGCAGTACTTC
CDR3 protein: CASSLGTGNDEQYF

clone size: .
D gene: TRBD1
J gene: TRBJ1-5
V gene: TRBV4-2
CDR3 DNA: TGTGCCAGCAGCCAAGCCCTCGGGACAGGGGCAAGGGATCAGCCCCAGCATTTT
CDR3 protein: CASSQALGTGARDQPQHF

clone size: once
D gene: TRBD2
J gene: TRBJ2-3
V gene: TRBV6-6
CDR3 DNA: TGTGCCAGCAGAGCAATTCTAGCGGGACCCCCAGATACGCAGTATTTT
CDR3 protein: CASRAILAGPPDTQYF

clone size: .
D gene: .
J gene: TRBJ2-1
V gene: TRBV5-1
CDR3 DNA: TGCGCCAGCAGGGGGGCAGGGGCGCACCACAATGAGCAGTTCTTC
CDR3 protein: CASRGAGAHHNEQFF

clone size: .
D gene: .
J gene: TRBJ2-5
V gene: TRBV4-2
CDR3 DNA: TGTGCCAGCAGCCAAGTTGGCGGTCAAGAGACCCAGTACTTC
CDR3 protein: CASSQVGGQETQYF

clone size: .
D gene: .
J gene: TRBJ1-4
V gene: TRBV11-2
CDR3 DNA: TGTGCCAGCAGCTCCTCGGGGGTGGGACTGTTTTTT
CDR3 protein: CASSSSGVGLFF

clone size: .
D gene: .
J gene: TRBJ2-7
V gene: TRBV6-5
CDR3 DNA: TGTGCCAGCAGCCCGTTGCGGGCCTACGAGCAGTACTTC
CDR3 protein: CASSPLRAYEQYF

clone size: .
D gene: TRBD1
J gene: TRBJ1-1
V gene: TRBV6-1
CDR3 DNA: TGTGCCAGCAGTGCCCGGGACAGGGGAACTGAAGCTTTCTTT
CDR3 protein: CASSARDRGTEAFF

clone size: .
D gene: .
J gene: TRBJ2-5
V gene: TRBV7-2
CDR3 DNA: TGTGCCAGCAGCTTATCTGGGGGGCAAGAGACCCAGTACTTC
CDR3 protein: CASSLSGGQETQYF

clone size: .
D gene: TRBD2
J gene: TRBJ2-7
V gene: TRBV5-1
CDR3 DNA: TGCGCCAGCAGCTTGGGCGGGGGAAGCTCCTACGAGCAGTACTTC
CDR3 protein: CASSLGGGSSYEQYF

clone size: .
D gene: .
J gene: TRBJ2-1
V gene: TRBV6-4
CDR3 DNA: TGTGCCAGCAGGTCGGGATTCAATGAGCAGTTCTTC
CDR3 protein: CASRSGFNEQFF

clone size: .
D gene: .
J gene: TRBJ1-5
V gene: TRBV30
CDR3 DNA: .
CDR3 protein: CAWSPDRGPILAQHF

clone size: .
D gene: .
J gene: TRBJ1-1
V gene: TRBV18
CDR3 DNA: TGTGCCAGCTCCCTAAATGGGGGCTCAGGCACTGAAGCTTTCTTT
CDR3 protein: CASSLNGGSGTEAFF

clone size: .
D gene: .
J gene: TRBJ1-1
V gene: TRBV11-2
CDR3 DNA: TGTGCCAGCAGCTTAGTATCGGTCATGAACACTGAAGCTTTCTTT
CDR3 protein: CASSLVSVMNTEAFF

clone size: .
D gene: .
J gene: TRBJ2-1
V gene: TRBV4-3
CDR3 DNA: TGCGCCAGCAGCCAAGAACGCGGAACACGTCTTGAGCAGTTCTTC
CDR3 protein: CASSQERGTRLEQFF

clone size: .
D gene: TRBD1
J gene: TRBJ2-2
V gene: TRBV5-1
CDR3 DNA: TGCGCCAGCAGATTGACAGGGGACACCGGGGAGCTGTTTTTT
CDR3 protein: CASRLTGDTGELFF

clone size: .
D gene: .
J gene: TRBJ1-2
V gene: TRBV6-5
CDR3 DNA: TGTGCCAGCAGTTATGCGGGTAGTGGCTACACCTTC
CDR3 protein: CASSYAGSGYTF

clone size: .
D gene: .
J gene: TRBJ2-3
V gene: TRBV9
CDR3 DNA: TGTGCCAGCAACGCCCTTGGCTCGTCCACAGATACGCAGTATTTT
CDR3 protein: CASNALGSSTDTQYF

clone size: .
D gene: TRBD1
J gene: TRBJ2-2
V gene: TRBV19
CDR3 DNA: TGTGCCAGTATGGCCAAACAGGGGCAGGCCGGGGAGCTGTTTTTT
CDR3 protein: CASMAKQGQAGELFF

clone size: .
D gene: TRBD1
J gene: TRBJ2-7
V gene: TRBV27
CDR3 DNA: TGTGCCAGCAGAATTACGAGCGGACAGGAGACGCGAGAGCAGTACTTC
CDR3 protein: CASRITSGQETREQYF

clone size: .
D gene: .
J gene: TRBJ2-2
V gene: TRBV20-1
CDR3 DNA: TGCAGTGCTCACGGTTCCGGGGAGCTGTTTTTT
CDR3 protein: CSAHGSGELFF

clone size: .
D gene: TRBD1
J gene: TRBJ2-5
V gene: TRBV10-1
CDR3 DNA: TGCGCCAGCAGTGCCCACAGGGGGGAGACCCAGTACTTC
CDR3 protein: CASSAHRGETQYF

clone size: .
D gene: .
J gene: TRBJ2-1
V gene: TRBV21-1
CDR3 DNA: TGTGCCAGTTACATGACCTACAATGAGCAGTTCTTC
CDR3 protein: CASYMTYNEQFF

clone size: .
D gene: .
J gene: TRBJ1-1
V gene: TRBV7-3
CDR3 DNA: TGTGCCAGCAGCTTAAACAGGGACACTGAAGCTTTCTTT
CDR3 protein: CASSLNRDTEAFF

clone size: .
D gene: TRBD2
J gene: TRBJ2-7
V gene: TRBV5-6
CDR3 DNA: TGTGCCAGCAGCTGGGGGGGACTTTCCTACGAGCAGTACTTC
CDR3 protein: CASSWGGLSYEQYF

clone size: .
D gene: .
J gene: TRBJ2-5
V gene: TRBV11-3
CDR3 DNA: TGTGCCAGCAGCTTGGGAGAAGAGACCCAGTACTTC
CDR3 protein: CASSLGEETQYF

clone size: .
D gene: .
J gene: TRBJ1-1
V gene: TRBV12-5
CDR3 DNA: TGTGCTAGTGGTTTGGTACAAGGCAGGGGCGACGCTGAAGCTTTCTTT
CDR3 protein: CASGLVQGRGDAEAFF

clone size: .
D gene: TRBD2
J gene: TRBJ2-7
V gene: TRBV18
CDR3 DNA: TGTGCCAGCTCTCCGGCCGGGACTAGCACCATCGAGCAGTACTTC
CDR3 protein: CASSPAGTSTIEQYF

clone size: .
D gene: TRBD1
J gene: TRBJ1-2
V gene: TRBV7-9
CDR3 DNA: TGTGCCAGCAGCCCGAACCGGGACAGTAATGGCTACACCTTC
CDR3 protein: CASSPNRDSNGYTF

clone size: once
D gene: .
J gene: TRBJ2-7
V gene: TRBV27
CDR3 DNA: TGTGCCAGCAGTTTGGGCGGGGAGCAGTACTTC
CDR3 protein: CASSLGGEQYF

clone size: once
D gene: .
J gene: TRBJ2-7
V gene: TRBV30
CDR3 DNA: TGTGCCTGGCAAGCGGAAATAGATACCTACGAGCAGTACTTC
CDR3 protein: CAWQAEIDTYEQYF

clone size: .
D gene: TRBD2
J gene: TRBJ2-1
V gene: TRBV6-5
CDR3 DNA: TGTGCCAGCAGCCTAGGACCTACCGGGGGGGTGCAGTTCTTC
CDR3 protein: CASSLGPTGGVQFF

clone size: .
D gene: .
J gene: TRBJ2-2
V gene: TRBV7-2
CDR3 DNA: TGTGCCAGCAGCTTAGTAGCAGACGCGAACACCGGGGAGCTGTTTTTT
CDR3 protein: CASSLVADANTGELFF

clone size: .
D gene: .
J gene: TRBJ1-1
V gene: TRBV30
CDR3 DNA: TGTGCCTGGGGACGGACAGCTTCTGAAGCTTTCTTT
CDR3 protein: CAWGRTASEAFF

clone size: .
D gene: TRBD2
J gene: TRBJ2-3
V gene: TRBV4-3
CDR3 DNA: TGCGCCAGCAGCCATGAGAGGATAGCGGGAGGGGCGTATTTT
CDR3 protein: CASSHERIAGGAYF

clone size: .
D gene: .
J gene: TRBJ2-1
V gene: TRBV7-2
CDR3 DNA: TGTGCCAGCAGCTTAGTCGGGGAGACCAATGAGCAGTTCTTC
CDR3 protein: CASSLVGETNEQFF

clone size: once
D gene: TRBD1
J gene: TRBJ2-5
V gene: TRBV9
CDR3 DNA: TGTGCCAGCAGCGTCCAGGGACAGGGAATCGAGACCCAGTACTTC
CDR3 protein: CASSVQGQGIETQYF

clone size: .
D gene: .
J gene: TRBJ1-5
V gene: TRBV27
CDR3 DNA: TGTGCCAGCAGTTCCAGGGGAAGCAATCAGCCCCAGCATTTT
CDR3 protein: CASSSRGSNQPQHF

clone size: .
D gene: .
J gene: TRBJ1-1
V gene: TRBV18
CDR3 DNA: TGTGCCAGCCACGGGGGGCCAGTCACTGAAGCTTTCTTT
CDR3 protein: CASHGGPVTEAFF

clone size: .
D gene: .
J gene: TRBJ1-3
V gene: TRBV7-2
CDR3 DNA: TGTGCCAGCAGCTTAATTTTAGGGGTTCCGGACTCTGGAAACACCATATATTTT
CDR3 protein: CASSLILGVPDSGNTIYF

clone size: .
D gene: .
J gene: TRBJ1-1
V gene: TRBV7-3
CDR3 DNA: TGTGCCAGCAGCCTCGGGGAAATGACTGAAGCTTTCTTT
CDR3 protein: CASSLGEMTEAFF

clone size: .
D gene: TRBD2
J gene: TRBJ2-2
V gene: TRBV5-3
CDR3 DNA: TGTGCCAGAAGCGGGGGACTAGCGGGAGTGAACACCGGGGAGCTGTTTTTT
CDR3 protein: CARSGGLAGVNTGELFF

clone size: .
D gene: .
J gene: TRBJ2-7
V gene: TRBV6-5
CDR3 DNA: TGTGCCACCTCGCGGGGGCCCTCCTCCTACGAGCAGTACTTC
CDR3 protein: CATSRGPSSYEQYF

clone size: few
D gene: TRBD1
J gene: TRBJ1-4
V gene: TRBV6-1
CDR3 DNA: TGTGCCAGCGGGACAGGGGTTGAAAAACTGTTTTTT
CDR3 protein: CASGTGVEKLFF

clone size: .
D gene: .
J gene: TRBJ1-2
V gene: TRBV7-9
CDR3 DNA: TGTGCCAGCAGCTCGTACTATGGCTACACCTTC
CDR3 protein: CASSSYYGYTF

clone size: .
D gene: .
J gene: TRBJ2-1
V gene: TRBV7-3
CDR3 DNA: TGTGCCAGCAGCTTAGGGCTGATCAATGAGCAGTTCTTC
CDR3 protein: CASSLGLINEQFF

clone size: .
D gene: .
J gene: TRBJ1-1
V gene: TRBV7-9
CDR3 DNA: TGTGCCAGCAGTACAAGGGGGACTGAAGCTTTCTTT
CDR3 protein: CASSTRGTEAFF

clone size: .
D gene: TRBD2
J gene: TRBJ2-2
V gene: TRBV9
CDR3 DNA: TGTGCCAGCAGCGTAGAAGGGATAGCGGGAGCTGGGGAGCTGTTTTTT
CDR3 protein: CASSVEGIAGAGELFF

clone size: .
D gene: .
J gene: TRBJ2-1
V gene: TRBV7-9
CDR3 DNA: TGTGCCAGCAGCTTATTGGAGAGCTACAATGAGCAGTTCTTC
CDR3 protein: CASSLLESYNEQFF

clone size: .
D gene: TRBD1
J gene: TRBJ2-1
V gene: TRBV30
CDR3 DNA: TGTGCCTGGAGTTCTCCGCTTGGGCTGGGGACAGCGGATGAGCAGTTCTTC
CDR3 protein: CAWSSPLGLGTADEQFF

clone size: .
D gene: .
J gene: TRBJ2-1
V gene: TRBV25-1
CDR3 DNA: TGTGCCAGCAGCGGACTTTACATTTTCAAAGAGCAGTTCTTC
CDR3 protein: CASSGLYIFKEQFF

clone size: .
D gene: .
J gene: TRBJ2-2
V gene: TRBV19
CDR3 DNA: TGTGCCAGCCTGGTGGCCGTAACATCGAACACCGGGGAGCTGTTTTTT
CDR3 protein: CASLVAVTSNTGELFF

clone size: .
D gene: .
J gene: TRBJ1-2
V gene: TRBV29-1
CDR3 DNA: TGCAGCGTTGAAGATAGCGCAGGTGGCTACACCTTC
CDR3 protein: CSVEDSAGGYTF

clone size: .
D gene: .
J gene: TRBJ1-5
V gene: TRBV10-1
CDR3 DNA: TGCGCCAGCAGTCAGGGCGTCAATCAGCCCCAGCATTTT
CDR3 protein: CASSQGVNQPQHF

clone size: .
D gene: TRBD1
J gene: TRBJ1-1
V gene: TRBV6-5
CDR3 DNA: TGTGCCAGCAGTACAGGGGGCGTTGAAGCTTTCTTT
CDR3 protein: CASSTGGVEAFF

clone size: .
D gene: .
J gene: TRBJ2-3
V gene: TRBV11-2
CDR3 DNA: TGTGCCAGCAGCCCGGGACACTACACGGGGGATACGCAGTATTTT
CDR3 protein: CASSPGHYTGDTQYF

clone size: .
D gene: .
J gene: TRBJ1-1
V gene: TRBV4-3
CDR3 DNA: TGCGCCAGCAGCCCGGGAGCTACGAGAAACACTGAAGCTTTCTTT
CDR3 protein: CASSPGATRNTEAFF